The clone carrying this T cell receptor beta chain was recorded at least ten times. Its cognate antigen is unknown. Production of TCR cDNA was by 5'RACE template switching, which also added a universal primer site and UMIs. Using its own MiXCR run on the 5' RACE reads, TCRdb lists one record per CDR3 protein. The sample has roughly 150,000 distinct CDR3 sequences; just over 6.5% are singletons. The data belong to a study of T cells after yellow fever vaccination. Turning to the study itself: Those fractions that held only low numbers of cells were prepared using the SMART-Seq v4 Ultra Low Input RNA kit. Whole-study results and caveats: Most primary-vaccination clones reappeared after the booster (about 97% CD4, about 88% CD8). A limited proportion of clonotypes was detected within both the CD4 and CD8 compartments.

The CDR3 runs to 17 residues. Germline CDR1 reads DFQATT; CDR2 reads SNEGSKA (reference sequence). V lost 1 base and J 2 bases, leaving 21 bases between the germline ends. This sample comprised CD4+ T cells sorted from PBMCs, obtained 10 days after the yellow fever booster vaccination. This TCR came from a man between 25 and 39 years old who received the YFV17D yellow fever vaccine. The chain links TRBV20-1 to TRBJ2-7; D is possibly TRBD1 or TRBD2 (6 bases each). DNA for the CDR3: TGCAGTGCTAGAGGTCCCGGGGGCGGACCAGGCACCTACGAGCAGTACTTC. Protein: CSARGPGGGPGTYEQYF.